The 13 T cell receptor beta chains below were found in one sample sequenced in a study of vaccination effects on CD4 cells after COVID-19. For these receptors, no antigen is known. Under the ViraFEST assay, PBMC were stimulated with viral peptide pools so that antigen-specific CD4+ T cells expanded. Sequencing was performed afterwards. Culture lasted around eleven days before CD4+ T cell isolation. Assay: immunoSEQ multiplex PCR; the TCRdb copy retains only in-frame clones and omits some. The sample yields tens of thousands of clones, roughly 81% seen once. Sample: CD4+ T cells from PBMCs cultured with HCoV-229E spike peptides, taken before COVID-19 vaccination. The receptors originated from a human donor who received a COVID-19 vaccine.

The rearrangement uses TRBV3-1 (or the pseudogene TRBV3-2) and TRBJ1-2, with 8 nucleotides matching TRBD1. The CDR3 totals 13 residues. The trim removed 4 bases at V and 7 bases at J, leaving 5 bases unmatched. Germline CDR1 and CDR2: LGHDT and YNNKEL (reference sequence). The CDR3 region is CASSLPGQAGYTF. The CDR3 DNA follows: TGTGCCAGCAGCCTTCCGGGACAGGCTGGCTACACCTTC.

The chain employs TRBV5-5 and TRBJ2-5, with 9 bases fitting TRBD2. V shed 6 bases and J 3 bases; nucleotides not matched to a gene: 9. Germline V gene lookup returns CDR1 SGHKS and CDR2 YYEKEE (reference sequence). CDR3 length: 15 residues. The CDR3 DNA reads as TGTGCCAGCATCAGTAGCGGGGGCCTGAAAGAGACCCAGTACTTC. Amino acids: CASISSGGLKETQYF.

This chain joins TRBV4-1 and TRBJ2-6; D could derive from TRBD1 or TRBD2 (5 bases each). Trimming shortened V by 4 bases and J by 0 bases, and 16 bases separated the two germline ends. Germline lookup yields CDR1 MGHRA and CDR2 YSYEKL. The CDR3 sequence is 18 residues long. CDR3 protein: CASSRGDGSLSGANVLTF. In DNA, the CDR3 is TGCGCCAGCAGCCGAGGGGACGGATCACTCTCTGGGGCCAACGTCCTGACTTTC.

The table lists this clone with a count of one. The rearrangement uses TRBV6-2 or TRBV6-3 and TRBJ1-4; perhaps TRBD1 as D (5 bases). This CDR3 comprises 15 residues. V lost 2 bases, J lost 4 bases, and 11 bases lay in between. Per the germline V gene, CDR1 is MNHEY and CDR2 is SVGEGT. CDR3 amino acids: CASSYVGGHNEKLFF. CDR3 DNA: TGTGCCAGCAGTTACGTAGGCGGACATAATGAAAAACTGTTTTTT.

This clone was seen once. This sample also contains other DNA sequences that code for the same CDR3. This CDR3 is CASSQANYGYTF. As DNA, the CDR3 is TGTGCCAGCAGCCAAGCTAACTATGGCTACACCTTC. The chain recombines TRBV3-1 (or the pseudogene TRBV3-2) with TRBJ1-2, with D unclear. The CDR3 has 12 residues. Trimming removed 1 base from V and 0 bases from J, with 0 bases in between. Germline V gene data show CDR1 as LGHDT and CDR2 as YNNKEL (reference sequence).

The chain links TRBV6-2 or TRBV6-3 to TRBJ2-3; no reliable D call. V was pared by 2 bases and J by 9 bases, with 9 bases between. The CDR3 sequence is 12 residues long. The germline V gene has CDR1 MNHEY and CDR2 SVGEGT. The CDR3 protein is CASSYEALTQYF. The CDR3, as DNA: TGTGCCAGCAGTTACGAAGCGCTAACGCAGTATTTT.

As regards this clone: The same CDR3 can be traced to other DNA sequences in this sample. The chain links TRBV2 to TRBJ1-2; D perhaps matches TRBD1 (6 bases). Germline CDR1 is SNHLY and CDR2 is FYNNEI. V gave up 2 bases and J gave up 2 bases, with 6 bases separating them. This CDR3 comprises 13 residues. CDR3 DNA sequence: TGTGCCAGCAGTGAACAGGGGAACTATGGCTACACCTTC. It encodes CASSEQGNYGYTF.

The CDR3 reads CASSAQTRTDTQYF. CDR3 DNA: TGTGCCAGCAGCGCTCAAACCAGAACAGATACGCAGTATTTT. This chain uses TRBV5-6 with TRBJ2-3; D gene unclear. V lost 4 bases, J lost 3 bases, and 12 bases lay in between. The CDR3 is 14 amino acids. CDR1 is SGHDT and CDR2 is YYEEEE in the germline V gene.

The chain is built from TRBV5-4 and TRBJ1-6; 10 positions match TRBD1. The CDR3 extends over 16 amino acids. Trimming at V came to 4 bases and at J to 11 bases, leaving 12 bases not matched to a gene. CDR1 and CDR2 (germline): SGHNT, YYREEE (reference sequence). CDR3 sequence: CASSVATGGIVAPLHF. The CDR3 DNA is TGTGCCAGCAGCGTTGCGACAGGGGGCATAGTCGCACCCCTCCACTTT.

The chain couples TRBV15 to TRBJ1-5; D remains unclear. The CDR3 runs to 18 residues. Germline CDR1 LNHNV, CDR2 YYDKDF (reference sequence). V was clipped by 0 bases and J by 0 bases, with 15 bases between them. In DNA form, the CDR3 reads TGTGCCACCAGCAGAGACTTTGGAACATGGAGTAGCAATCAGCCCCAGCATTTT. Its translation: CATSRDFGTWSSNQPQHF.

The genes are TRBV10-3 and TRBJ2-2; D unresolved. Deletions cut 4 bases from V and 5 bases from J, with 11 bases between. CDR1 and CDR2 from the germline V gene are ENHRY and SYGVKD. This CDR3 comprises 14 residues. The CDR3 coding sequence is TGTGCCATCAGTGCACCCGACAAGACCGGGGAGCTGTTTTTT. Its protein product is CAISAPDKTGELFF.

In this sample, this clone turned up once. The gene calls are TRBV5-4 and TRBJ2-1, with a tentative D call TRBD2 (6 bases). The V and J ends lost 3 bases and 8 bases respectively, with 18 bases between them. CDR1 SGHNT and CDR2 YYREEE come from the germline V gene (reference sequence). The CDR3 spans 15 residues. CDR3 nucleotide sequence: TGTGCCAGCAGCTCGCGACTAGGCGCATCCGATGAGCAGTTCTTC. Amino acid sequence: CASSSRLGASDEQFF.

The CDR3 loop is CASSSRVGYTF. The CDR3 DNA follows: TGTGCCAGTAGTTCCAGGGTCGGCTACACCTTC. V usage is TRBV19 and J usage is TRBJ1-2; D perhaps matches TRBD1 (5 bases). V lost 5 bases and J 8 bases, leaving 9 bases between the germline ends. Germline values: CDR1 LNHDA, CDR2 SQIVND (reference sequence). The CDR3 length is 11 residues.